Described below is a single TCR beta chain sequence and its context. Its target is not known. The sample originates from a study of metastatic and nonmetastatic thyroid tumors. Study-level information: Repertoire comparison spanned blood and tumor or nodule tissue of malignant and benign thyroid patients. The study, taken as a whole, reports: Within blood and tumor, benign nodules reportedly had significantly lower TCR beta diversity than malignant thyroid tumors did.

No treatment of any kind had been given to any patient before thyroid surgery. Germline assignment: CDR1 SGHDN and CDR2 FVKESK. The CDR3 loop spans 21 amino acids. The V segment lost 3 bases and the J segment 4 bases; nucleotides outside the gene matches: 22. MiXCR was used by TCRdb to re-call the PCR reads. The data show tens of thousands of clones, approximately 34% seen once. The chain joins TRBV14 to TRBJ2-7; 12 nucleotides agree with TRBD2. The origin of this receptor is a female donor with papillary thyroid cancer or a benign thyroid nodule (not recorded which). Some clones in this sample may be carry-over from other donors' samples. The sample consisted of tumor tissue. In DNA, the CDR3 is TGTGCCAGCAGCCATAAGGGACGGAAGTGGCTAGCGGGAGGGCCATTATACGAGCAGTACTTC. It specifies CASSHKGRKWLAGGPLYEQYF.